Sequencing of this T cell receptor beta chain was carried out in a study of blood T cell repertoires in COVID-19. Overall study context: The United States, Italy and Spain provided the acute and convalescent COVID-19 samples. Nucleic acid was either cDNA or gDNA, and it came from T cells, B-cell-depleted T cells, or PBMCs.

V gave up 4 bases and J gave up 0 bases, with 11 bases separating them. This CDR3 is 16 amino acids long. Per germline, CDR1 SGHNT and CDR2 YYREEE (reference sequence). Authors' methods: Estimates of nucleated cell counts were drawn from the amplification of reference gene primers. The data were produced by immunoSEQ multiplex PCR, yet TCRdb's version contains in-frame clones alone and is incomplete. V and J calls and clone size are as listed in that table; D and trimming were resolved from the DNA. This sample yields tens of thousands of clones, of which about 84% are seen a single time; less than 15% belongs to the top ten.

This receptor was obtained from a human donor in a cohort sampled during active COVID-19. The chain couples TRBV5-4 to TRBJ2-6; D uncertain. Sequencing input: peripheral blood. The CDR3 sequence is CASSPIKSSGANVLTF. CDR3 sequence (DNA): TGTGCCAGCAGCCCGATAAAGAGCTCTGGGGCCAACGTCCTGACTTTC.